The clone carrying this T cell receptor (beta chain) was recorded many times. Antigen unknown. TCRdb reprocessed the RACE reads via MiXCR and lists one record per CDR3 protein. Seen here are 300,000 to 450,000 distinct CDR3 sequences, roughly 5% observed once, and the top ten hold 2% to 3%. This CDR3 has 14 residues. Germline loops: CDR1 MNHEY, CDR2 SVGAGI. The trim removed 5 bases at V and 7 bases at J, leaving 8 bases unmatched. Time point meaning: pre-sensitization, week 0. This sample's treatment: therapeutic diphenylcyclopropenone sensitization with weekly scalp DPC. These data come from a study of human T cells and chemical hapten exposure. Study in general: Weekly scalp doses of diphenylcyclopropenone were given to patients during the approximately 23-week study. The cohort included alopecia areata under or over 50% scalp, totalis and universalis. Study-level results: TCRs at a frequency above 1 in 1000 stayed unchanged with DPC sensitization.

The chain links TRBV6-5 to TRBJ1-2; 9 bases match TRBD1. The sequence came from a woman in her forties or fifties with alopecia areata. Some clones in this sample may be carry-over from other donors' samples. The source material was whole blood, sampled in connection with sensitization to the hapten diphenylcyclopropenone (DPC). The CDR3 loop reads CASSLTGGARGYTF. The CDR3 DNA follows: TGTGCCAGCAGTCTTACAGGGGGCGCGCGTGGCTACACCTTC.